These 31 T cell receptor beta chains were sequenced from one sample in a study of shared clonotypes between healthy human individuals. Measured with immunoSEQ multiplex PCR; TCRdb has only the in-frame clones, and not every one. The profile shows more than 2 million clones, 85% to 95% of them singletons. The sample consisted of naive CD4+ T cells sorted from blood. Subset here: CD45RA+ positively selected. The origin of the receptors is a man between 18 and 29 years old in good health.

This chain uses TRBV7-2 with TRBJ2-2; TRBD2 matches at 7 bases. With V trimmed by 5 bases and J by 0 bases, 6 bases remained unmatched. Germline CDR1 is SGHTA and CDR2 is FQGNSA. The CDR3 is 16 residues long. CDR3 coding DNA: TGTGCCAGCAGCGCCACTCTAGCGGCGAACACCGGGGAGCTGTTTTTT. Translation: CASSATLAANTGELFF.

This clone appeared once. Additional DNA sequences in this sample encode the identical CDR3. The rearrangement uses TRBV10-1 and TRBJ2-3; D is undetermined. Germline lookup yields CDR1 WNHNN and CDR2 SYGVQD (reference sequence). The CDR3 extends over 13 amino acids. V dropped 4 bases and J dropped 1 base, with 6 bases sitting between them. The CDR3 region has the DNA TGCGCCAGCAGTGGGGCCGGCACAGATACGCAGTATTTT. Protein: CASSGAGTDTQYF.

This rearrangement joins TRBV18 to TRBJ2-3; 9 bases map to TRBD1. The J segment lost 0 bases and the V segment lost 2 bases, leaving 3 bases of the junction unmatched. The germline CDR1 and CDR2 sequences are KGHSH and LQKENI. This CDR3 region has 16 residues. The CDR3 sequence: CASSPMGTGSTDTQYF. CDR3 nucleotide sequence: TGTGCCAGCTCACCAATGGGGACAGGGAGCACAGATACGCAGTATTTT.

The rearrangement joins TRBV6-1 to TRBJ1-5, with a possible D match to TRBD1 (5 bases). CDR1 is MNHNS and CDR2 is SASEGT in the germline V gene. With 7 bases removed from V and 7 bases from J, the gap between germline ends came to 11 bases. There are 12 residues in the CDR3. In DNA, the CDR3 is TGTGCCAGCACGTGGGGCTTACAGCCCCAGCATTTT. It yields the protein CASTWGLQPQHF.

The rearrangement links TRBV18 to TRBJ2-3; 13 bases are a match to TRBD2. Trimming took 0 bases from V and 5 from J; bases not matched to a gene: 5. The CDR3 covers 17 residues. Germline V gene lookup returns CDR1 KGHSH and CDR2 LQKENI. The CDR3 is CASSPPGLAGALDTQYF. CDR3 bases: TGTGCCAGCTCACCACCAGGACTAGCGGGAGCCCTAGATACGCAGTATTTT.

CDR3 protein: CASSEGREPYGYTF. In DNA, the CDR3 is TGCGCCAGCAGTGAGGGCCGAGAGCCTTATGGCTACACCTTC. The genes are TRBV10-2 and TRBJ1-2; no clear D gene. CDR1 is WSHSY, CDR2 SAAADI, per germline. CDR3 length: 14 residues. V shed 2 bases and J shed 5 bases, with 12 bases lying between them.

This clone came up many times. The chain combines TRBV28 with TRBJ1-5; D is ambiguous. The CDR3 is 14 residues long. V lost 7 bases to trimming and J lost 2 bases, with 12 bases between them. From germline, CDR1 is MDHEN and CDR2 SYDVKM. The CDR3 region is CASTVDGGNQPQHF. Here the CDR3 DNA reads TGTGCCAGCACCGTTGACGGCGGCAATCAGCCCCAGCATTTT. Together with reference TRBV28 and TRBJ1-5, the CDR3 gives the full variable domain: DVKVTQSSRYLVKRTGEKVFLECVQDMDHENMFWYRQDPGLGLRLIYFSYDVKMKEKGDIPEGYSVSREKKERFSLILESASTNQTSMYLCASTVDGGNQPQHFGDGTRLSIL.

The gene calls are TRBV5-4 and TRBJ2-2, with 7 bases matching TRBD2. Germline assignment: CDR1 SGHNT and CDR2 YYREEE (reference sequence). V lost 4 bases to trimming and J lost 4 bases; unmatched junction nucleotides: 16. This CDR3 is built from 18 residues. The chain's CDR3 is CASSRSGGSGAFTGELFF. In nucleotides, the CDR3 is TGTGCCAGCAGCCGCTCGGGTGGGAGCGGGGCGTTCACCGGGGAGCTGTTTTTT.

Worth noting for this clone: Other DNA sequences in the same sample also yield this CDR3. This chain links TRBV7-8 with TRBJ2-7, with 7 positions matching TRBD2. CDR1 and CDR2 from the germline V gene are SGHVS and FQNEAQ. The CDR3 spans 15 residues. Germline trimming cut 1 base from V and 1 base from J; bases unmatched to any gene: 4. The CDR3 loop is CASSLGSGGSYEQYF. The CDR3 nucleotides are TGTGCCAGCAGCTTAGGGTCGGGAGGATCCTACGAGCAGTACTTC.

The chain joins TRBV7-9 to TRBJ2-3; 8 nucleotides align to TRBD2. The CDR3 has 17 residues. V lost 4 bases, J lost 1 base, and 10 bases stayed unmatched. Germline values: CDR1 SEHNR, CDR2 FQNEAQ (reference sequence). CDR3 region: CASSSAGGLRRTDTQYF. CDR3 DNA: TGTGCCAGCAGCTCGGCGGGAGGTCTACGACGCACAGATACGCAGTATTTT.

This clone was picked up one time. The V call is TRBV7-2, the J call TRBJ2-1; D ambiguous. Germline assignment: CDR1 SGHTA and CDR2 FQGNSA. Trimming removed 0 bases from V and 2 bases from J, with 11 bases in between. The length of the CDR3 is 16 residues. The CDR3 DNA is TGTGCCAGCAGCTTAGCGTACAGTAAAACCTACAATGAGCAGTTCTTC. As protein: CASSLAYSKTYNEQFF.

This clone came up once. This could be a read error, since a much larger clone is one nucleotide away. The chain links TRBV28 to TRBJ2-7; 9 nucleotides agree with TRBD1. Germline CDR1 reads MDHEN; CDR2 reads SYDVKM. The CDR3 is 15 amino acids. The CDR3 reads CASSAPGTGWYGQYF. In DNA form, the CDR3 reads TGTGCCAGCAGTGCCCCCGGGACAGGGTGGTACGGGCAGTACTTC.

The chain uses TRBV5-1 and TRBJ2-3; a possible D gene is TRBD1 (5 bases). The V and J ends lost 6 bases and 0 bases respectively, with 8 bases between them. The germline V gene encodes CDR1 SGHRS and CDR2 YFSETQ. The CDR3 consists of 13 residues. CDR3 coding DNA: TGCGCCAGCAACGGACAAAGCACAGATACGCAGTATTTT. Translated: CASNGQSTDTQYF. Supplemented by reference TRBV5-1 and TRBJ2-3, the full variable domain reads KAGVTQTPRYLIKTRGQQVTLSCSPISGHRSVSWYQQTPGQGLQFLFEYFSETQRNKGNFPGRFSGRQFSNSRSEMNVSTLELGDSALYLCASNGQSTDTQYFGPGTRLTVL.

J is TRBJ2-5 and V is TRBV9; perhaps TRBD1 as D (6 bases). This CDR3 is 15 amino acids long. V lost 0 bases, J lost 5 bases, and 14 bases lay in between. From germline, CDR1 is SGDLS and CDR2 YYNGEE. Here the CDR3 reads CASSVEEWQGETQYF. The DNA of the CDR3 is TGTGCCAGCAGCGTAGAAGAGTGGCAGGGGGAGACCCAGTACTTC.

The chain couples TRBV7-2 to TRBJ1-1; 9 bases map to TRBD1. J gave up 3 bases and V 1 base, and 6 bases lay outside the gene matches. This CDR3 contains 16 residues. Germline values: CDR1 SGHTA, CDR2 FQGNSA. The CDR3 nucleotides read TGTGCCAGCAGCTTAGGCGGGACAGGGAGGGACACTGAAGCTTTCTTT. Amino acids: CASSLGGTGRDTEAFF.

The genes are TRBV7-2 and TRBJ1-2; D is possibly TRBD1 (5 bases). Trimming pared 5 bases from V and 6 bases from J, leaving 16 bases between. This CDR3 spans 14 amino acids. Germline-derived CDR1 and CDR2 are SGHTA and FQGNSA. CDR3: CASSVSEAGDGYTF. In nucleotides, the CDR3 is TGTGCCAGCAGCGTTTCGGAGGCGGGGGATGGCTACACCTTC.

The chain is built from TRBV5-6 and TRBJ2-5, with 12 positions matching TRBD1. CDR1 SGHDT and CDR2 YYEEEE come from the germline V gene. This CDR3 spans 17 amino acids. The V and J ends lost 4 bases and 5 bases, in that order; junction bases with no gene match: 12. The CDR3 nucleotides read TGTGCCAGCAGCCTAAATACCGGGACAGGGGGCTTTGAGACCCAGTACTTC. It yields the protein CASSLNTGTGGFETQYF.

J is TRBJ1-6 and V is TRBV6-6; 7 bases fit TRBD1. Looked up from germline, CDR1 is MNHNY and CDR2 is SVGAGI (reference sequence). The V and J ends lost 4 bases and 5 bases, in that order; junction bases with no gene match: 5. CDR3 length equals 15 residues. CDR3 in DNA: TGTGCCAGCAGTTCCACCGGGACAGATAATTCACCCCTCCACTTT. It encodes CASSSTGTDNSPLHF.

The chain links TRBV30 to TRBJ2-2; D uncertain. Germline assignment: CDR1 GTSNPN and CDR2 SVGIG (reference sequence). The CDR3 totals 12 residues. Trimming removed 5 bases at V and 6 bases at J, with 10 bases between. CDR3 residues: CAWAPLSGELFF. CDR3 in DNA: TGTGCCTGGGCACCTCTGTCCGGGGAGCTGTTTTTT.

This clone has a single count. The chain recombines TRBV6-6 with TRBJ2-3, with D perhaps TRBD1 (5 bases). Trimming left V 2 bases short and J 0 bases short, with 9 bases between. The CDR3 consists of 15 residues. The V gene's germline CDR1 is MNHNY and CDR2 SVGAGI (reference sequence). DNA for the CDR3: TGTGCCAGCAGTTACGGGGCGGTAAGCACAGATACGCAGTATTTT. It specifies CASSYGAVSTDTQYF.

V usage is TRBV9 and J usage is TRBJ2-7; TRBD2 aligns across 9 bases. CDR1 and CDR2 from the germline V gene are SGDLS and YYNGEE. V lost 0 bases and J lost 7; bases outside the gene matches: 14. The CDR3 length is 17 residues. CDR3 nucleotide sequence: TGTGCCAGCAGCGTAGCTGTTGGAGCGGGAGGTTTGGGGGAGCAGTACTTC. Translated: CASSVAVGAGGLGEQYF.

The chain is built from TRBV6-5 and TRBJ1-1; 7 nucleotides agree with TRBD1. The V gene's germline CDR1 is MNHEY and CDR2 SVGAGI. CDR3 length: 15 amino acids. J was trimmed by 4 bases and V by 7 bases; bases with no gene match: 12. CDR3 nucleotide sequence: TGTGCCAGCATCAAACGGTCCCAGGGGGTCACTGAAGCTTTCTTT. This codes for CASIKRSQGVTEAFF.

The V gene is TRBV5-4, the J gene TRBJ2-2, with 8 bases that match TRBD1. After removal of 5 bases from V and 6 bases from J, the junction contained 3 bases not matched to a gene. Germline lookup yields CDR1 SGHNT and CDR2 YYREEE (reference sequence). CDR3 length equals 13 residues. CDR3 coding DNA: TGTGCCAGCAGGGACAGGGTGGCCGGGGAGCTGTTTTTT. Its protein product is CASRDRVAGELFF.

The V gene is TRBV5-1, the J gene TRBJ2-1; D is unclear. This CDR3 is 13 amino acids long. The germline CDR1 and CDR2 sequences are SGHRS and YFSETQ. Trimming shortened V by 0 bases and J by 12 bases, and 13 bases separated the two germline ends. The CDR3 DNA sequence: TGCGCCAGCAGCTTGGCGGGCCGATCGCCGCAGTTCTTC. This gives the protein CASSLAGRSPQFF.

This rearrangement joins TRBV2 to TRBJ1-1, with 7 bases matching TRBD1. The CDR3 totals 16 residues. Germline V gene lookup returns CDR1 SNHLY and CDR2 FYNNEI. With V trimmed by 4 bases and J by 0 bases, 8 bases remained unmatched. CDR3 in amino acids: CASSGRDRLMNTEAFF. As DNA, the CDR3 is TGTGCCAGCAGTGGACGGGACAGACTGATGAACACTGAAGCTTTCTTT.

This sequence joins TRBV7-2 and TRBJ1-1; no clear D gene. This CDR3 contains 13 residues. CDR1 is SGHTA, CDR2 FQGNSA, per germline. V dropped 5 bases and J dropped 11 bases, with 18 bases sitting between them. CDR3 in DNA: TGTGCCAGCAGCGTAATACCCGGAGGTGAGGCTTTCTTT. Protein product: CASSVIPGGEAFF.

The chain combines TRBV11-2 with TRBJ2-5, with 8 bases identical to TRBD2. Germline V gene sequence: CDR1 SGHAT, CDR2 FQNNGV. The CDR3 is made up of 14 amino acids. V lost 5 bases and J lost 0; bases outside the gene matches: 2. The CDR3 protein is CASSRGGNQETQYF. CDR3 nucleotide sequence: TGTGCCAGCAGCCGGGGGGGAAACCAAGAGACCCAGTACTTC.

The V call is TRBV5-8, the J call TRBJ2-7; 10 bases align to TRBD1. V shed 4 bases and J 4 bases; nucleotides not matched to a gene: 8. This CDR3 is 15 amino acids long. In germline, CDR1 is SGHTS, CDR2 YDEGEE. CDR3 DNA sequence: TGTGCCAGCAGCCTTACTCCGGGACAGGGGTACGAGCAGTACTTC. Translating it yields CASSLTPGQGYEQYF.

The chain employs TRBV11-2 and TRBJ2-3; 8 nucleotides align to TRBD2. The junction had 5 bases not matched to a gene; V was cut back by 5 bases and J by 1 base. The CDR3 sequence is 15 residues long. Germline-derived CDR1 and CDR2 are SGHAT and FQNNGV. The CDR3 region is CASSPPAGGTDTQYF. The CDR3 nucleotides read TGTGCCAGCAGCCCCCCAGCGGGAGGCACAGATACGCAGTATTTT.

The chain recombines TRBV11-2 with TRBJ2-1; possible D gene TRBD1, 6 bases. V was pared by 2 bases and J by 16 bases, with 18 bases between. Germline-derived CDR1 and CDR2 are SGHAT and FQNNGV. This CDR3 region has 13 residues. The DNA of the CDR3 is TGTGCCAGCAGCTTACGGGCCGGGACATTGTCTTTCTTC. Residues: CASSLRAGTLSFF.

The chain couples TRBV5-1 to TRBJ2-1; D possibly matches TRBD1 or TRBD2 (5 bases each). The CDR3 sequence is 15 residues long. Trimming left V 7 bases short and J 4 bases short, with 18 bases between. Germline CDR1 and CDR2: SGHRS and YFSETQ. CDR3 protein: CASQEAAGSYNEQFF. For the CDR3, the DNA is TGCGCCAGCCAAGAGGCAGCAGGGAGTTACAATGAGCAGTTCTTC. The whole variable domain, remainder taken from reference TRBV5-1 and TRBJ2-1, is KAGVTQTPRYLIKTRGQQVTLSCSPISGHRSVSWYQQTPGQGLQFLFEYFSETQRNKGNFPGRFSGRQFSNSRSEMNVSTLELGDSALYLCASQEAAGSYNEQFFGPGTRLTVL.